A selection of T cell receptor beta chains follows, all from one sample in a study of T cells in Graves' hyperthyroidism and ophthalmopathy. TCRdb re-derived calls from the multiplex PCR reads in MiXCR, one entry per CDR3 protein. The sample has tens of thousands of distinct CDR3 sequences; roughly 51% are singletons. Source material: peripheral blood or thyroid tissue (not recorded which). These TCRs come from a man aged 18 to 30 with Graves' hyperthyroidism. CDR3s include the opening cysteine and the closing phenylalanine or tryptophan. The order of the fields is D gene, clone size, CDR3 length, J gene, V gene, CDR3 DNA, CDR3 protein. The D gene is left open where the match is weak. Clone size is not always given. Where it is, it says once, few, many or a class for expanded clones.

NA | many | 14 | TRBJ1-1 | TRBV6-5 | TGTGCCAGCAGAGACGGGGGGAAGAACACTGAAGCTTTCTTT | CASRDGGKNTEAFF
NA | many | 13 | TRBJ2-7 | TRBV19 | TGTGCCAGTAGTATAGAGGACGGCTACGAGCAGTACTTC | CASSIEDGYEQYF
NA | once | 17 | TRBJ2-1 | TRBV2 | TGTGCCAGCAGTTTAGCCCGTACCCCGGTATCCGACAATGAGCAGTTCTTC | CASSLARTPVSDNEQFF
NA | NA | 14 | TRBJ2-2 | TRBV7-9 | TGTGCCAGCAGCGTGGACGGGAATACCGGGGAGCTGTTTTTT | CASSVDGNTGELFF
NA | NA | 14 | TRBJ2-1 | TRBV10-3 | TGTGCCATCCGGGCCCGCGACTCCTACAATGAGCAGTTCTTC | CAIRARDSYNEQFF
NA | NA | 14 | TRBJ2-5 | TRBV29-1 | TGCAGCGTTGAAGGGGCAAGAAAGGGAAAGACCCGGTACTTC | CSVEGARKGKTRYF
NA | NA | 12 | TRBJ1-6 | TRBV7-3 | TGTGCCAGCAGCTTGACGGAATCACCCCTCCGCTTT | CASSLTESPLRF
NA | NA | 17 | TRBJ1-1 | TRBV2 | TGTGCCAGCAGTGAAGGGTACCCGGCCACGAGGAACACTGAAGCTTTCTTT | CASSEGYPATRNTEAFF
NA | many | 16 | TRBJ2-3 | TRBV4-3 | TGCGCCAGCAGCCAAGATTTGAGGGTTGAGACAGATACGCAGTATTTT | CASSQDLRVETDTQYF
NA | many | 13 | TRBJ1-1 | TRBV29-1 | TGCAGCGTTGAGGCGGGGTCCCTATCAAGAGCTTTCTTT | CSVEAGSLSRAFF
NA | NA | 14 | TRBJ1-1 | TRBV7-9 | TGCGCCAGCAGCCAAGGGACACTCCGGGCTGAAGCTTTCTTT | CASSQGTLRAEAFF
NA | NA | 10 | TRBJ1-1 | TRBV29-1 | TGCAGCTCGTCGGCGGTAGAGGCTTTCTTT | CSSSAVEAFF
TRBD2 | few | 15 | TRBJ2-5 | TRBV4-1 | TGCGCCAGCAGCTTGTCGGGGGGGCGAAGGGAGACCCAGTACTTC | CASSLSGGRRETQYF
NA | many | 16 | TRBJ1-6 | TRBV28 | TGTGCCAGCAGTTCCGAGACAGCAAACTATAATTCACCCCTCCACTTT | CASSSETANYNSPLHF
TRBD1 | NA | 13 | TRBJ1-1 | TRBV29-1 | TGCAGCGCGGACAGGGGGGGGAACACTGAAGCTTTCTTC | CSADRGGNTEAFF
NA | NA | 12 | TRBJ1-1 | TRBV10-3 | TGTGCCACCAAGAGGAGTAGCACTGAAGCTTTCTTT | CATKRSSTEAFF
TRBD1 | NA | 13 | TRBJ1-5 | TRBV29-1 | TGCAGCGTTGCCAGGGACAGCCAACAGCCCCAGCATTTT | CSVARDSQQPQHF
NA | NA | 15 | TRBJ2-6 | TRBV15 | TGTGCCACCAGCAGCTCCCCCTCTGGGGCCAACGTCCTGACTTTC | CATSSSPSGANVLTF
TRBD1 | NA | 16 | TRBJ2-3 | TRBV7-2 | TGTGCCAGCAGCCACCGGGACAGGGGGTATACAGATACGCAGTATTTT | CASSHRDRGYTDTQYF
NA | once | 13 | TRBJ2-6 | TRBV24-1 | TGTGCCACCAGTGGGGCTGGGGCCAACGTCCTGACTTTC | CATSGAGANVLTF
NA | many | 14 | TRBJ2-7 | TRBV5-8 | TGTGCCAGCAGCTTCCGGGACCCAGCCTACGAGCAGTACTTC | CASSFRDPAYEQYF
NA | NA | 14 | TRBJ2-7 | TRBV10-2 | TGCGCCAGCAGAGAGGAGGACAACCTTTTCGAGCAGTACTTC | CASREEDNLFEQYF
NA | many | 13 | TRBJ1-1 | TRBV3-1 | TGTGCCAGCACACAGGGCATGAACACTGAAGCTTTCTTT | CASTQGMNTEAFF
TRBD2 | NA | 15 | TRBJ2-5 | TRBV7-2 | TGTGCCAGCAGCTCAGTACTAGCGGGGAGGGAGACCCAGTACTTC | CASSSVLAGRETQYF
TRBD2 | few | 14 | TRBJ2-5 | TRBV6-5 | TGTGCCAGCAGTACACTAGCGGGACGAGAGACCCAGTACTTC | CASSTLAGRETQYF
NA | NA | 14 | TRBJ1-5 | TRBV7-9 | TGTGCCAGCAGCTTAGACAGCGGCAATCAGCCCCAGCATTTT | CASSLDSGNQPQHF
NA | many | 13 | TRBJ1-1 | TRBV6-6 | TGTGCCAGCAGATCGACAGGGAACACTGAAGCTTTCTTT | CASRSTGNTEAFF
TRBD1 | many | 14 | TRBJ2-3 | TRBV20-1 | TGCAGTGCTAGCAGGGGGAGACCCACAGATACGCAGTATTTT | CSASRGRPTDTQYF
NA | many | 11 | TRBJ2-2 | TRBV6-1 | TGTGCCACCAGGGACACCGGGGAGCTGTTTTTT | CATRDTGELFF
NA | NA | 14 | TRBJ2-5 | TRBV7-9 | TGTGCCAGCAGTCCTTCGGCGGCGCAAGAGACCCAGTACTTC | CASSPSAAQETQYF
TRBD1 | many | 16 | TRBJ1-5 | TRBV2 | TGTGCCAGCAGTGGCAGGGGGCGGGATAGCAATCAGCCCCAGCATTTT | CASSGRGRDSNQPQHF
NA | many | 14 | TRBJ1-1 | TRBV10-3 | TGTGCCATCAGTGTGTGGGGGAGGAACACTGAAGCTTTCTTT | CAISVWGRNTEAFF
NA | NA | 15 | TRBJ2-7 | TRBV7-2 | TGTGCCAGCAGCCGACAAGGAGGGCCGGTCTACGAGCAGTACTTC | CASSRQGGPVYEQYF
NA | NA | 15 | TRBJ2-5 | TRBV7-8 | TGTGCCAGCAGCTCAACAGGGAACAGTCAAGAGACCCAGTACTTC | CASSSTGNSQETQYF
NA | NA | 16 | TRBJ1-5 | TRBV5-1 | TGCGCCAGCAGCCAGGGACTAGGAGGGGGCAATCAGCCCCAGCATTTT | CASSQGLGGGNQPQHF
NA | NA | 13 | TRBJ1-1 | TRBV10-2 | TGCGCCAGCTCCACGGGGCTGTTCACTGAAGCTTCCTTT | CASSTGLFTEASF
NA | many | 12 | TRBJ1-1 | TRBV11-2 | TGTGCCAGCAGCCCCCGAGGGATTGAAGCTTTCTTT | CASSPRGIEAFF
NA | once | 11 | TRBJ2-5 | TRBV10-1 | TGCGCCGAGCCGGGAGCGGAGACCCAGTACTTC | CAEPGAETQYF
NA | many | 14 | TRBJ1-2 | TRBV10-3 | TGTGCCATCAGTGAGTCCTCTTCTAACTATGGCTACACCTTC | CAISESSSNYGYTF
NA | NA | 12 | TRBJ1-1 | TRBV19 | TGTGCCAGTAGTATTAGCGTTTCTGAAGCTTTCTTT | CASSISVSEAFF
NA | NA | 13 | TRBJ2-5 | TRBV10-3 | TGTGCCATCAGGCAGGGTGCCGGCGAGACCCAGTACTTC | CAIRQGAGETQYF
NA | NA | 12 | TRBJ2-5 | TRBV7-7 | TGTGCCAGCAGCTCGGCATCCGGGACCCAGTACTTC | CASSSASGTQYF
NA | few | 13 | TRBJ2-7 | TRBV10-3 | TGTGCCATCAGTGTTCGACAGTCCTACGAGCAGTACTTC | CAISVRQSYEQYF
TRBD1 | many | 14 | TRBJ1-4 | TRBV20-1 | TGCAGTGCCACCGACAGGGGGCAAAGTCGAAAACTGTTTTTT | CSATDRGQSRKLFF
TRBD1 | NA | 14 | TRBJ2-5 | TRBV7-2 | TGTGCCGACAGCTTAAGAAGGGGGCGAGAGACCCAGTACTTC | CADSLRRGRETQYF
NA | many | 15 | TRBJ2-3 | TRBV12-3/TRBV12-4 | TGTGCCAGCAGCCTTTCGAGGGGGACAAGAGATACGCAGTATTTT | CASSLSRGTRDTQYF
TRBD2 | many | 13 | TRBJ2-7 | TRBV29-1 | TGCAGCGTTGAAGTTAGCGGGAGTAGTGAGCAGTACTTC | CSVEVSGSSEQYF
TRBD1 | NA | 13 | TRBJ1-1 | TRBV10-3 | TGTGCCATCAGCGCGACAGGGGAAACTGAAGCTTTCTTT | CAISATGETEAFF
TRBD2 | NA | 14 | TRBJ2-2 | TRBV19 | TGTGCCAGTAGTTGGGAGGGATTCACCGGGGGGCTGTTTTTT | CASSWEGFTGGLFF
NA | NA | 20 | TRBJ2-1 | TRBV7-2 | TGTGCCAGCAGCTTAACTGGCGGGGACCTAATCCCAAGCTCCTACAATGAGCAGTTCTTC | CASSLTGGDLIPSSYNEQFF
NA | NA | 13 | TRBJ1-2 | TRBV10-2 | TGCGCCAGCAGTGAGGGGCAGGGCTATGGCTACACCTTC | CASSEGQGYGYTF
NA | many | 15 | TRBJ1-5 | TRBV5-1 | TGCGCCAGCAGCTTGACCGGGGGGAACAATCAGCCCCAGCATTTT | CASSLTGGNNQPQHF